Below, 9 T cell receptor beta chains from the same sample are listed, as sequenced in a study of CXCR3-negative and CXCR3-positive naive CD8 T cells. TRB cDNA was prepared as libraries by UMI-labeled 5' RACE. TCRdb re-called the 5' RACE reads; one entry per CDR3 protein, DNA not given. The listing records 70,000 to 95,000 distinct CDR3 sequences. Sequences were obtained from naive CXCR3- CD8+ T cells from blood. The sample's subset: CD45RO-CCR7+CD27+CD95- naive CD8+ T cells lacking CXCR3 (TNR3-). The source of these receptors is a human donor in good health. Some clones in this sample may be carry-over from other donors' samples.

V usage is TRBV7-9 and J usage is TRBJ2-7; TCRdb names TRBD2, which stays unverified in the absence of DNA. The CDR3 loop spans 16 amino acids. Germline CDR1 and CDR2: SEHNR and FQNEAQ (reference sequence). This chain's CDR3 is CASSTPRLAGGYEQYF.

The chain recombines TRBV25-1 with TRBJ2-2. Germline CDR1 is MGHDK and CDR2 is SYGVNS. The CDR3 spans 16 residues. The CDR3 here is CASSDTFSANTGELFF.

The chain uses TRBV18 and TRBJ2-1; the TCRdb D gene call, TRBD2, has no DNA to confirm it. The germline gives CDR1 KGHSH, CDR2 LQKENI. The CDR3 covers 18 residues. The CDR3: CASSPPYIAGVVLDEQFF.

This chain uses TRBV14 with TRBJ2-7. This CDR3 has 16 residues. Germline CDR1 is SGHDN and CDR2 is FVKESK. This CDR3 reads CASSQDKSTSVYEQYF.

The chain uses TRBV10-1 and TRBJ2-5; checking the TCRdb D call of TRBD1 is not possible without DNA. There are 12 residues in the CDR3. Germline CDR1 and CDR2: WNHNN and SYGVQD (reference sequence). CDR3 loop: CASRQGKETQYF.

This chain uses TRBV10-3 with TRBJ1-2. The germline CDR1 and CDR2 sequences are ENHRY and SYGVKD. CDR3 length: 13 residues. The CDR3 spells CAISGLANYGYTF.

The rearrangement uses TRBV29-1 and TRBJ2-5; TCRdb indicates TRBD2, and absent DNA this call remains unverified. This CDR3 is built from 14 residues. Per the germline V gene, CDR1 is SQVTM and CDR2 is ANQGSEA. The CDR3 protein is CSVESEVGRETQYF. The complete variable domain, with remaining parts taken from reference TRBV29-1 and TRBJ2-5, reads SAVISQKPSRDICQRGTSLTIQCQVDSQVTMMFWYRQQPGQSLTLIATANQGSEATYESGFVIDKFPISRPNLTFSTLTVSNMSPEDSSIYLCSVESEVGRETQYFGPGTRLLVL.

The chain couples TRBV14 to TRBJ1-1; the D gene TCRdb calls, TRBD1, cannot be checked with no DNA. This CDR3 is built from 17 residues. From germline, CDR1 is SGHDN and CDR2 FVKESK. Here the CDR3 reads CASSQFPGTGENTEAFF. The variable domain in full, completed from reference TRBV14 and TRBJ1-1, reads EAGVTQFPSHSVIEKGQTVTLRCDPISGHDNLYWYRRVMGKEIKFLLHFVKESKQDESGMPNNRFLAERTGGTYSTLKVQPAELEDSGVYFCASSQFPGTGENTEAFFGQGTRLTVV.

This chain links TRBV20-1 with TRBJ2-3; checking the TCRdb D call of TRBD2 is not possible without DNA. Germline loops: CDR1 DFQATT, CDR2 SNEGSKA (reference sequence). CDR3 size: 18 residues. The CDR3 sequence is CSARDILGLAGGPDTQYF.